The 30 T cell receptor beta chains presented below share a single source sample, sequenced in a study of cytomegalovirus exposure and HLA in healthy donors. The PCR had 60 Vbeta and 13 Jbeta primers. Clones were sequenced by immunoSEQ multiplex PCR, and TCRdb holds only the in-frame ones, with some missing. The sample lists some 160,000 clones; about 88% were seen once. Sequencing was done on a sample of PBMCs. The receptors shown here come from a man under 40 in good health and CMV-seropositive.

This clone was observed a few times. This chain links TRBV7-8 with TRBJ2-1; 8 bases line up with TRBD1. The germline gives CDR1 SGHVS, CDR2 FQNEAQ. CDR3 length equals 12 residues. With 3 bases clipped from V and 8 bases from J, the junction kept 0 bases outside the gene matches. In nucleotides, the CDR3 is TGTGCCAGCAGCTTGACAGGGGATGAGCAGTTCTTC. Its protein product is CASSLTGDEQFF.

This clone was seen only once. The chain joins TRBV6-1 to TRBJ2-7, with D possibly matching TRBD1 (6 bases). Germline CDR1 is MNHNS and CDR2 is SASEGT. CDR3 length equals 13 residues. V dropped 4 bases and J dropped 4 bases, with 11 bases sitting between them. CDR3 amino acids: CASSVTGSYEQYF. CDR3 bases: TGTGCCAGCAGTGTAACAGGGAGTTACGAGCAGTACTTC.

This chain uses TRBV7-6 with TRBJ1-3, with D maybe TRBD1 (5 bases). Trimming left V 8 bases short and J 3 bases short, with 17 bases between. CDR1 and CDR2 from the germline V gene are SGHVS and FNYEAQ. This CDR3 has 15 residues. The CDR3 is CASGTSRVDGNTIYF. DNA for the CDR3: TGTGCCAGCGGAACGTCCAGGGTAGATGGAAACACCATATATTTT.

The chain couples TRBV11-2 to TRBJ2-1, with D perhaps TRBD2 (5 bases). The CDR3 totals 14 residues. Germline assignment: CDR1 SGHAT and CDR2 FQNNGV. V dropped 2 bases and J dropped 8 bases, with 13 bases sitting between them. CDR3 nucleotides: TGTGCCAGCAGCTTATCCCGACTAAGCTATGAGCAGTTCTTC. Residues: CASSLSRLSYEQFF.

The chain has TRBV5-1 and TRBJ2-3; D not resolved. The length of the CDR3 is 14 residues. In germline, CDR1 is SGHRS, CDR2 YFSETQ. Trimming removed 2 bases from V and 0 bases from J, with 7 bases in between. CDR3 loop: CASSFPSSTDTQYF. Written as DNA, the CDR3 is TGCGCCAGCAGCTTTCCCTCTAGCACAGATACGCAGTATTTT.

The V gene is TRBV25-1, the J gene TRBJ1-2; D remains ambiguous. The V end was cut by 0 bases, the J end by 1 base, with 6 bases between. CDR3 length equals 14 residues. The germline CDR1 and CDR2 sequences are MGHDK and SYGVNS. The CDR3: CASSEYHNNYGYTF. In nucleotides, the CDR3 is TGTGCCAGCAGTGAATATCACAATAACTATGGCTACACCTTC.

This chain joins TRBV11-3 and TRBJ2-5; 7 bases align to TRBD1. The CDR3 contains 16 residues. Germline trimming cut 5 bases from V and 5 bases from J; bases unmatched to any gene: 14. Germline V gene data show CDR1 as SGHNT and CDR2 as YENEEA. The CDR3 loop reads CASSKTLRQGWETQYF. CDR3 nucleotides: TGTGCCAGCAGCAAAACGTTGAGACAGGGTTGGGAGACCCAGTACTTC.

The chain uses TRBV27 and TRBJ2-2, with 14 bases aligning to TRBD2. The germline CDR1 and CDR2 sequences are MNHEY and SMNVEV (reference sequence). The CDR3 has 17 residues. J lost 5 bases, V lost 4 bases, and 6 bases had no gene match. The CDR3 sequence is CASSWGGLAGVTGELFF. CDR3 nucleotides: TGTGCCAGCAGTTGGGGGGGACTAGCGGGAGTTACCGGGGAGCTGTTTTTT.

The chain joins TRBV15 to TRBJ2-1; 11 nucleotides match TRBD2. The V segment lost 1 base and the J segment 5 bases; nucleotides outside the gene matches: 1. The germline V gene has CDR1 LNHNV and CDR2 YYDKDF (reference sequence). The CDR3 spans 15 residues. Written as DNA, the CDR3 is TGTGCCACCAGCAGAGCACTAGCGGGAGACAATGAGCAGTTCTTC. This sequence encodes CATSRALAGDNEQFF. Full variable domain (remainder filled in from reference TRBV15 and TRBJ2-1): DAMVIQNPRYQVTQFGKPVTLSCSQTLNHNVMYWYQQKSSQAPKLLFHYYDKDFNNEADTPDNFQSRRPNTSFCFLDIRSPGLGDTAMYLCATSRALAGDNEQFFGPGTRLTVL.

The V call is TRBV4-1, the J call TRBJ1-4; possible D gene TRBD1, 5 bases. The CDR3 loop spans 14 amino acids. Looked up from germline, CDR1 is MGHRA and CDR2 is YSYEKL. V was cut by 3 bases and J by 8 bases, with 13 bases left in between. This chain's CDR3 is CASSHSRVEEKLFF. The CDR3 bases are TGCGCCAGCAGCCATTCCAGGGTAGAGGAAAAACTGTTTTTT.

CDR3 in amino acids: CASSLDLGGGREETQYF. The CDR3 nucleotides read TGTGCCAGCAGCTTAGATCTTGGGGGAGGGAGAGAAGAGACCCAGTACTTC. J is TRBJ2-5 and V is TRBV11-3; 7 positions match TRBD2. From germline, CDR1 is SGHNT and CDR2 YENEEA. CDR3 length: 17 residues. The ends lost 0 bases at V and 3 bases at J; junction bases unmatched: 10.

The chain links TRBV7-9 to TRBJ2-5; 11 nucleotides agree with TRBD1. After removal of 1 base from V and 5 bases from J, the junction contained 3 bases not matched to a gene. The germline CDR1 and CDR2 sequences are SEHNR and FQNEAQ (reference sequence). The CDR3 is 15 residues long. CDR3 DNA: TGTGCCAGCAGCTTAGGGACAGGGGGCGTGGAGACCCAGTACTTC. This gives the protein CASSLGTGGVETQYF.

This clone was picked up a small number of times. V is TRBV5-1 and J is TRBJ1-4; D not resolved. Germline values: CDR1 SGHRS, CDR2 YFSETQ. The CDR3 runs to 14 residues. The V and J ends lost 2 bases and 0 bases respectively, with 5 bases between them. For the CDR3, the DNA is TGCGCCAGCAGCTTCGCGGCAACTAATGAAAAACTGTTTTTT. Protein sequence: CASSFAATNEKLFF.

The V and J genes are TRBV9 and TRBJ2-1; 8 bases map to TRBD2. This CDR3 is built from 15 residues. Germline assignment: CDR1 SGDLS and CDR2 YYNGEE. V dropped 1 base and J dropped 7; count of bases not matched to a gene: 7. CDR3 DNA: TGTGCCAGCAGCGTAAGCGGGAGTGTTAGTAATGAGCAGTTCTTC. Residues: CASSVSGSVSNEQFF.

The V call is TRBV7-9, the J call TRBJ2-5, with TRBD2 as a possible D gene (6 bases). CDR3 size: 15 residues. The V gene lost 5 bases and the J gene lost 2 bases, with 15 bases spanning the gap. Germline loops: CDR1 SEHNR, CDR2 FQNEAQ (reference sequence). The CDR3 DNA sequence: TGTGCCAGCAGCCAACCCGCCGGGGGACAAGAGACCCAGTACTTC. This sequence encodes CASSQPAGGQETQYF.

This chain joins TRBV10-1 and TRBJ1-2; D perhaps matches TRBD1 (6 bases). Germline V gene data show CDR1 as WNHNN and CDR2 as SYGVQD (reference sequence). Trimming shortened V by 3 bases and J by 4 bases, and 9 bases separated the two germline ends. The CDR3 extends over 13 amino acids. This CDR3 reads CASSESRGYGYTF. DNA for the CDR3: TGCGCCAGCAGTGAATCCAGGGGCTATGGCTACACCTTC.

In this sample, this clone turned up once. The rearrangement uses TRBV6-6 and TRBJ1-2, with D perhaps matching TRBD1 (6 bases). Per germline, CDR1 MNHNY and CDR2 SVGAGI (reference sequence). Deletions cut 6 bases from V and 3 bases from J, with 14 bases between. This CDR3 comprises 14 residues. The CDR3 DNA follows: TGTGCCAGCAGCCCCGGGACAAGAGACTATGGCTACACCTTC. Translation gives CASSPGTRDYGYTF.

The J gene is TRBJ1-5, the V gene TRBV5-8, with D unresolved. CDR3 length: 15 amino acids. With 0 bases removed from V and 2 bases from J, the gap between germline ends came to 9 bases. CDR1 and CDR2 from the germline V gene are SGHTS and YDEGEE. The CDR3 sequence: CASSLVGYGNQPQHF. DNA of the CDR3: TGTGCCAGCAGCTTGGTCGGGTATGGCAATCAGCCCCAGCATTTT.

The CDR3 reads CASSPTENQPQHF. CDR3 DNA sequence: TGTGCCAGCAGCCCGACAGAGAATCAGCCCCAGCATTTT. V and J are TRBV7-2 and TRBJ1-5; tentative D call: TRBD1 (5 bases). Trimming took 5 bases from V and 4 from J, leaving 9 bases between them. CDR1 and CDR2 from the germline V gene are SGHTA and FQGNSA. The CDR3 is 13 residues long. Based on the CDR3 plus reference TRBV7-2 and TRBJ1-5, the full variable domain is GAGVSQSPSNKVTEKGKDVELRCDPISGHTALYWYRQSLGQGLEFLIYFQGNSAPDKSGLPSDRFSAERTGGSVSTLTIQRTQQEDSAVYLCASSPTENQPQHFGDGTRLSIL.

The gene calls are TRBV19 and TRBJ1-1; 7 bases are a match to TRBD1. Germline CDR1 LNHDA, CDR2 SQIVND (reference sequence). V shed 5 bases, J shed 5 bases, and the junction held 11 bases outside the gene matches. This CDR3 spans 15 amino acids. Here the CDR3 reads CASSDRTGARTEAFF. CDR3 DNA: TGTGCCAGTAGTGACCGGACAGGTGCTAGGACTGAAGCTTTCTTT. Together with reference TRBV19 and TRBJ1-1, the CDR3 gives the full variable domain: DGGITQSPKYLFRKEGQNVTLSCEQNLNHDAMYWYRQDPGQGLRLIYYSQIVNDFQKGDIAEGYSVSREKKESFPLTVTSAQKNPTAFYLCASSDRTGARTEAFFGQGTRLTVV.

The chain recombines TRBV11-3 with TRBJ2-7; D call uncertain. CDR1 SGHNT and CDR2 YENEEA come from the germline V gene. The V end was cut by 5 bases, the J end by 0 bases, with 14 bases between. The CDR3 contains 15 residues. CDR3 in amino acids: CASSPHDSLSYEQYF. The CDR3, as DNA: TGTGCCAGCAGCCCCCACGACTCCCTCTCCTACGAGCAGTACTTC.

The V and J genes are TRBV9 and TRBJ2-2, with TRBD2 as a possible D gene (5 bases). The germline gives CDR1 SGDLS, CDR2 YYNGEE. V was clipped by 0 bases and J by 0 bases, with 12 bases between them. The CDR3 runs to 17 residues. The CDR3, as DNA: TGTGCCAGCAGCGTAGGAGGGATCCTCGCGAACACCGGGGAGCTGTTTTTT. It translates to CASSVGGILANTGELFF.

The chain couples TRBV5-5 to TRBJ2-3; 9 bases match TRBD1. The CDR3 extends over 16 amino acids. The V gene end was trimmed by 4 bases and the J gene end by 2 bases; junction bases not matched to a gene: 8. In germline, CDR1 is SGHKS, CDR2 YYEKEE (reference sequence). CDR3 nucleotide sequence: TGTGCCAGCAGCACTCGGGACAGGGTGTTCACAGATACGCAGTATTTT. Translating it yields CASSTRDRVFTDTQYF.

The CDR3 loop is CASSLRDRGLDEQYV. As DNA, the CDR3 is TGTGCCAGCAGCTTGCGGGACAGGGGGCTGGATGAGCAGTACGTC. V is TRBV5-6 and J is TRBJ2-7; TRBD1 matches at 12 bases. Looked up from germline, CDR1 is SGHDT and CDR2 is YYEEEE. The CDR3 extends over 15 amino acids. The V segment lost 1 base and the J segment 7 bases; nucleotides outside the gene matches: 6.

This chain uses TRBV5-1 with TRBJ1-3; maybe TRBD1 (5 bases). Trimming took 4 bases from V and 0 from J, leaving 11 bases between them. The germline CDR1 and CDR2 sequences are SGHRS and YFSETQ. CDR3 size: 15 residues. CDR3 nucleotide sequence: TGCGCCAGCAGCCTCGGGACTGACTCTGGAAACACCATATATTTT. Residues: CASSLGTDSGNTIYF.

The chain is built from TRBV27 and TRBJ2-7, with 13 bases aligning to TRBD2. CDR3 length: 15 residues. Germline values: CDR1 MNHEY, CDR2 SMNVEV (reference sequence). Trimming removed 5 bases from V and 7 bases from J; junction bases left unmatched: 8. The CDR3 DNA reads TGTGCCAGCAGTCCGGGACTAGCGGGAAGAAGGGAGCAGTACGTC. Its translation: CASSPGLAGRREQYV.

The chain combines TRBV10-2 with TRBJ1-3; possible D gene TRBD1, 5 bases. CDR3 length: 16 amino acids. Germline V gives CDR1 WSHSY, CDR2 SAAADI. The V gene lost 0 bases and the J gene lost 1 base, with 10 bases spanning the gap. CDR3 amino acids: CASSESQGWSGNTIYF. CDR3 sequence (DNA): TGCGCCAGCAGTGAGTCCCAGGGCTGGTCTGGAAACACCATATATTTT.

The V and J genes are TRBV19 and TRBJ1-2; 7 positions match TRBD1. Germline V gene data show CDR1 as LNHDA and CDR2 as SQIVND (reference sequence). The CDR3 is made up of 13 amino acids. Trimming took 7 bases from V and 2 from J; bases not matched to a gene: 4. The CDR3 is CASKEQGNYGYTF. CDR3 coding DNA: TGTGCCAGTAAGGAACAGGGGAACTATGGCTACACCTTC.

V and J are TRBV5-6 and TRBJ1-1; 7 nucleotides agree with TRBD1. Germline CDR1 is SGHDT and CDR2 is YYEEEE. Germline trimming cut 2 bases from V and 5 bases from J; bases unmatched to any gene: 3. The CDR3 sequence is 13 residues long. The DNA of the CDR3 is TGTGCCAGCAGCTTATACAGGGGAACTGAAGCTTTCTTT. Translation: CASSLYRGTEAFF.

This chain uses TRBV7-8 with TRBJ1-1; a possible D gene is TRBD1 (5 bases). The V gene lost 1 base and the J gene lost 8 bases, with 17 bases spanning the gap. The CDR3 extends over 15 amino acids. Per the germline V gene, CDR1 is SGHVS and CDR2 is FQNEAQ. CDR3 in amino acids: CASSLVAGYYLEAFF. CDR3 coding DNA: TGTGCCAGCAGCTTAGTTGCAGGGTACTATCTAGAAGCTTTCTTT. The whole variable domain, filled in from reference TRBV7-8 and TRBJ1-1, reads GAGVSQSPRYKVAKRGQDVALRCDPISGHVSLFWYQQALGQGPEFLTYFQNEAQLDKSGLPSDRFFAERPEGSVSTLKIQRTQQEDSAVYLCASSLVAGYYLEAFFGQGTRLTVV.